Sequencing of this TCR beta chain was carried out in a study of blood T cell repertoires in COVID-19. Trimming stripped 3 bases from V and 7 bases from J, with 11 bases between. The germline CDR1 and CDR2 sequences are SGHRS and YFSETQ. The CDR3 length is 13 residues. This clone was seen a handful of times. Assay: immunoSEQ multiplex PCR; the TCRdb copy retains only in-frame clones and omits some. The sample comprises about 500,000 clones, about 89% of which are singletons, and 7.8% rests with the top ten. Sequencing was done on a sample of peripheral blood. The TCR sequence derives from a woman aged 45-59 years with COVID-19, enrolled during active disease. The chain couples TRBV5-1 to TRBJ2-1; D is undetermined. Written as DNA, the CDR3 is TGCGCCAGCAGCTCCGGGTCGATAAATGAGCAGTTCTTC. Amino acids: CASSSGSINEQFF.